This entry lists 3 T cell receptor beta chains sequenced from one sample in a study of T-cell memory formation after mild COVID-19. In TCRdb, the 5' RACE reads were re-called with MiXCR into one record per CDR3 protein. The sample holds roughly 620,000 distinct CDR3 sequences, roughly 18% seen once. The source material was PBMCs or a T cell subset sorted from them (not recorded which). Every receptor here comes from an adult woman who had mild COVID-19 (a few samples of this study predate the infection). Cell type and time point are not known.

This clonotype appeared a few times. The chain recombines TRBV24-1 with TRBJ2-1; TRBD1 matches 7 bases. The CDR3 contains 14 residues. Germline V gives CDR1 KGHDR, CDR2 SFDVKD. The junction had 8 bases not matched to a gene; V was cut back by 1 base and J by 12 bases. The CDR3 reads CATSDLGQARGQFF. The CDR3 DNA reads as TGTGCCACCAGTGATTTAGGACAGGCCCGGGGGCAGTTCTTC.

V is TRBV20-1 and J is TRBJ2-1; 10 bases agree with TRBD2. The CDR3 is 17 residues long. The ends lost 2 bases at V and 0 bases at J; junction bases unmatched: 7. Per the germline V gene, CDR1 is DFQATT and CDR2 is SNEGSKA (reference sequence). The CDR3 here is CSARRISGRSSYNEQFF. As DNA, the CDR3 is TGCAGTGCTAGAAGGATTAGCGGGAGGAGCTCCTACAATGAGCAGTTCTTC.

This chain uses TRBV20-1 with TRBJ2-5; the D gene is possibly TRBD1 (7 bases). V was shortened by 0 bases and J by 3 bases, with 11 bases between the two germline ends. The CDR3 runs 14 residues. CDR1 is DFQATT, CDR2 SNEGSKA, per germline (reference sequence). The CDR3 DNA follows: TGCAGTGCTAGAGATGGCGGGACAGAAGAGACCCAGTACTTC. Protein: CSARDGGTEETQYF.